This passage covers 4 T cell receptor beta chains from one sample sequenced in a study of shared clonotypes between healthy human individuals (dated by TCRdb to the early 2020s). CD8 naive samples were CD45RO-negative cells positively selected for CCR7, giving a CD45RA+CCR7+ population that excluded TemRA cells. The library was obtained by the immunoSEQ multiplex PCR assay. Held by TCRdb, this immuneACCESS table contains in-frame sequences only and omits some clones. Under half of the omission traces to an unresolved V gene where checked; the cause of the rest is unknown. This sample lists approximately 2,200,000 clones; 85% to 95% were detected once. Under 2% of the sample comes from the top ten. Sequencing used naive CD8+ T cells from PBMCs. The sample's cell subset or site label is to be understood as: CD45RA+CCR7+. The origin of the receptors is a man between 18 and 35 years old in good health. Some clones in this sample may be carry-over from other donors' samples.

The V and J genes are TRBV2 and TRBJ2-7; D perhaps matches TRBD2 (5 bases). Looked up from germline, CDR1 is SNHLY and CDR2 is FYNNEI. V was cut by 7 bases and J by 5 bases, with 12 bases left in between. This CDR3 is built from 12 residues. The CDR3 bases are TGTGCCAGCAAGAGGGTTCAAGACGAGCAGTACTTC. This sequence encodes CASKRVQDEQYF.

The CDR3 sequence: CASRMGLAGWYEQYF. The CDR3, as DNA: TGTGCCAGCAGGATGGGACTAGCGGGATGGTACGAGCAGTACTTC. The rearrangement uses TRBV28 and TRBJ2-7; TRBD2 matches 13 bases. The CDR3 is 15 residues long. Germline CDR1 MDHEN, CDR2 SYDVKM. The J segment lost 4 bases and the V segment lost 6 bases, leaving 6 bases of the junction unmatched.

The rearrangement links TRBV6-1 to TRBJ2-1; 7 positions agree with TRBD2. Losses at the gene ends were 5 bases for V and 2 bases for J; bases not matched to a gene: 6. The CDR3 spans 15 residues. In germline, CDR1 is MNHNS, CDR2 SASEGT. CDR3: CASSWLAVTYNEQFF. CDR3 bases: TGTGCCAGCAGTTGGCTAGCGGTAACCTACAATGAGCAGTTCTTC.

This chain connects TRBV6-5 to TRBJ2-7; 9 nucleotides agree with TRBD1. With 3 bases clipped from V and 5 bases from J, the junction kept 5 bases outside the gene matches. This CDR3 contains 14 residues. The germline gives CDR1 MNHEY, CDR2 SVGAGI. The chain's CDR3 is CASSYRQGGDEQYF. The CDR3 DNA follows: TGTGCCAGCAGTTATAGACAGGGGGGGGACGAGCAGTACTTC.